These 30 T cell receptor beta chains originate from one sample sequenced in a study of identical twins. One entry per CDR3 protein results from TCRdb running MiXCR on the 5' RACE reads. Seen here are about 200,000 distinct CDR3 sequences, about 7.5% observed once, and the top ten hold about 1.8%. This same sample was also part of a study on yellow fever vaccine responses in identical twins.

Sequences were obtained from memory (CD45RO+) T cells sorted from blood. The receptors come from a young woman in good health.

This clonotype has just a few counts. The chain recombines TRBV6-1 with TRBJ1-5; TRBD1 matches at 8 bases. After removal of 6 bases from V and 4 bases from J, the junction contained 5 bases not matched to a gene. The CDR3 contains 14 residues. Germline CDR1 reads MNHNS; CDR2 reads SASEGT. Written as DNA, the CDR3 is TGTGCCAGCAGCTTCCGGGACAGGAATCAGCCCCAGCATTTT. This translates into CASSFRDRNQPQHF.

This clonotype was recorded at least ten times. The chain carries TRBV12-3 or TRBV12-4 and TRBJ2-1; D gene unclear. The CDR3 covers 13 residues. V was cut by 2 bases and J by 4 bases, with 6 bases left in between. CDR3 residues: CASSLKGYNEQFF. CDR3 coding DNA: TGTGCCAGCAGTTTAAAGGGTTACAATGAGCAGTTCTTC.

In DNA, the CDR3 is TGTGCCAGCAGTGAGCAGCAGGGTGGGGGCTACACCTTC. It specifies CASSEQQGGGYTF. The rearrangement links TRBV6-1 to TRBJ1-2; weak D call: TRBD1 (5 bases). The CDR3 covers 13 residues. The germline CDR1 and CDR2 sequences are MNHNS and SASEGT. Between the trimmed V and J ends, which lost 3 bases and 8 bases, there was a span of 13 bases.

The V gene is TRBV21-1, the J gene TRBJ2-7. TRBV21-1 is termed a pseudogene. This CDR3 region has 11 residues. The CDR3 loop is CASSKPYEQYF. In DNA, the CDR3 is TGTGCCAGCAGCAAGCCCTACGAGCAGTACTTC.

In this sample, this clonotype turned up a few times. The J gene is TRBJ1-6, the V gene TRBV6-1, with D perhaps TRBD1 (6 bases). Germline V lookup: CDR1 MNHNS, CDR2 SASEGT. V was pared by 6 bases and J by 0 bases, with 9 bases between. The CDR3 runs 15 residues. CDR3 nucleotides: TGTGCCAGCAGAAAGGACAGCTCCTATAATTCACCCCTCCACTTT. Its protein product is CASRKDSSYNSPLHF.

The chain uses TRBV4-3 and TRBJ1-1; D gene uncertain. The CDR3 extends over 14 amino acids. V was shortened by 0 bases and J by 4 bases, with 9 bases between the two germline ends. The germline CDR1 and CDR2 sequences are LGHNA and YSLEER. The CDR3 is CASSQEPGRTEAFF. The CDR3 bases are TGCGCCAGCAGCCAAGAACCAGGCCGCACTGAAGCTTTCTTT.

This clonotype was detected many times. The J gene is TRBJ2-3, the V gene TRBV28; D may be TRBD1 (6 bases). Germline V lookup: CDR1 MDHEN, CDR2 SYDVKM. CDR3 length equals 14 residues. Trimming shortened V by 5 bases and J by 7 bases, and 16 bases separated the two germline ends. The CDR3 nucleotides are TGTGCCAGCAGTAGGGCAGGGGACGTGAATACGCAGTATTTT. Translating it yields CASSRAGDVNTQYF.

This clonotype was recorded at least ten times. This chain uses TRBV7-2 with TRBJ1-5; D not certain. V lost 8 bases and J 0 bases, leaving 8 bases between the germline ends. The CDR3 runs to 13 residues. Germline V gives CDR1 SGHTA, CDR2 FQGNSA. This CDR3 is CASGFSSNQPQHF. For the CDR3, the DNA is TGTGCCAGCGGGTTCTCTAGCAATCAGCCCCAGCATTTT.

This chain connects TRBV20-1 to TRBJ1-1, with 7 bases matching TRBD1. The CDR3 extends over 15 amino acids. From germline, CDR1 is DFQATT and CDR2 SNEGSKA (reference sequence). V shed 3 bases, J shed 1 base, and the junction held 8 bases outside the gene matches. CDR3 DNA sequence: TGCAGTGCTAGGAGTCCGGGACAGACGAACACTGAAGCTTTCTTT. Translation: CSARSPGQTNTEAFF.

This clonotype was recorded at least ten times. One end of the junction is discordant with germline, which a read error may explain. The chain combines TRBV12-3 or TRBV12-4 with TRBJ2-5, with D unclear. This CDR3 region has 8 residues. The CDR3 nucleotides are TGTGCCAGCAGCCCGACGGACTTC. The encoded protein is CASSPTDF.

This clonotype has a count of ten or more. The gene calls are TRBV29-1 and TRBJ2-3; D not certain. Germline V gene lookup returns CDR1 SQVTM and CDR2 ANQGSEA. This CDR3 comprises 11 residues. Trimming stripped 2 bases from V and 2 bases from J, with 2 bases between. CDR3 region: CSVEPTDTQYF. CDR3 nucleotide sequence: TGCAGCGTTGAACCCACAGATACGCAGTATTTT.

This clonotype occurred many times. The chain combines TRBV6-5 with TRBJ2-7, with 7 bases lining up with TRBD1. CDR3 size: 15 residues. Germline V lookup: CDR1 MNHEY, CDR2 SVGAGI. With 0 bases clipped from V and 2 bases from J, the junction kept 4 bases outside the gene matches. CDR3 loop: CASSYSLTGAYEQYF. CDR3 in DNA: TGTGCCAGCAGTTACTCCCTTACAGGGGCCTACGAGCAGTACTTC.

J is TRBJ1-5 and V is TRBV6-1; D is unresolved. Trimming took 8 bases from V and 6 from J, leaving 20 bases between them. Germline V gene sequence: CDR1 MNHNS, CDR2 SASEGT. The CDR3 contains 15 residues. CDR3 protein: CASGRYSREGQPQHF. CDR3 sequence (DNA): TGTGCCAGCGGTCGGTACAGTAGAGAGGGTCAGCCCCAGCATTTT.

This chain uses TRBV19 with TRBJ2-7; 13 positions agree with TRBD2. Germline V gene data show CDR1 as LNHDA and CDR2 as SQIVND (reference sequence). CDR3 length equals 14 residues. V was clipped by 9 bases and J by 6 bases; unmatched bases: 8. CDR3 nucleotide sequence: TGTGCCAGCGGGACTAGCGGGAAAGGTCTCGAGCAGTACTTC. The encoded protein is CASGTSGKGLEQYF.

The CDR3 DNA is TGTGCCAGCTCACCGGGACAGGGGGCGTCCAGTCAGCCCCAGCATTTT. This codes for CASSPGQGASSQPQHF. V usage is TRBV18 and J usage is TRBJ1-5, with 12 bases identical to TRBD1. CDR1 and CDR2 from the germline V gene are KGHSH and LQKENI. V was pared by 3 bases and J by 6 bases, with 6 bases of the junction left unmatched. The CDR3 is made up of 16 amino acids.

This clonotype was observed a few times. The chain uses TRBV10-3 and TRBJ2-3, with TRBD1 as a possible D gene (6 bases). Per germline, CDR1 ENHRY and CDR2 SYGVKD. Trimming pared 8 bases from V and 3 bases from J, leaving 18 bases between. This CDR3 spans 15 amino acids. The CDR3 reads CAIGLTGQRTDTQYF. The CDR3 DNA sequence: TGTGCCATCGGACTGACAGGTCAGAGGACAGATACGCAGTATTTT.

The chain recombines TRBV11-3 with TRBJ2-3, with 7 bases matching TRBD2. The V and J ends lost 3 bases and 1 base, in that order; junction bases with no gene match: 10. The CDR3 is 17 amino acids. From germline, CDR1 is SGHNT and CDR2 YENEEA. Here the CDR3 reads CASSFRGGRLGTDTQYF. As DNA, the CDR3 is TGTGCCAGCAGCTTTCGGGGAGGGAGGCTCGGCACAGATACGCAGTATTTT.

For the CDR3, the DNA is TGTGCCAGCAGAGGACAGGGGGACCATCAGCCCCAGCATTTT. It codes for CASRGQGDHQPQHF. V is TRBV25-1 and J is TRBJ1-5, with 10 bases that match TRBD1. The V and J ends lost 6 bases and 5 bases, in that order; junction bases with no gene match: 4. The length of the CDR3 is 14 residues. The germline CDR1 and CDR2 sequences are MGHDK and SYGVNS.

This chain links TRBV28 with TRBJ2-7; 7 nucleotides align to TRBD1. Germline trimming cut 5 bases from V and 8 bases from J; bases unmatched to any gene: 18. The CDR3 is 16 residues long. Germline V gives CDR1 MDHEN, CDR2 SYDVKM. The CDR3 sequence: CASSPPQGLLAKKQYF. In DNA, the CDR3 is TGTGCCAGCAGTCCACCACAGGGGCTCCTTGCAAAAAAGCAGTACTTC.

The chain combines TRBV6-5 with TRBJ1-2, with D possibly being TRBD1 (5 bases). CDR1 and CDR2 (germline): MNHEY, SVGAGI. The CDR3 length is 11 residues. V lost 7 bases and J 6 bases, leaving 9 bases between the germline ends. The CDR3 sequence is CASTGAHGYTF. CDR3 coding DNA: TGTGCCAGCACCGGGGCGCATGGCTACACCTTC.

The V gene is TRBV13, the J gene TRBJ2-7, with 8 positions matching TRBD2. The CDR3 is 15 residues long. The V and J ends lost 3 bases and 3 bases, in that order; junction bases with no gene match: 7. CDR1 is PRHDT and CDR2 is FYEKMQ in the germline V gene (reference sequence). The CDR3 region is CASSLDPSGYYEQYF. CDR3 coding DNA: TGTGCCAGCAGCTTGGACCCTAGCGGGTACTACGAGCAGTACTTC. The complete variable domain, with remaining parts taken from reference TRBV13 and TRBJ2-7, reads AAGVIQSPRHLIKEKRETATLKCYPIPRHDTVYWYQQGPGQDPQFLISFYEKMQSDKGSIPDRFSAQQFSDYHSELNMSSLELGDSALYFCASSLDPSGYYEQYFGPGTRLTVT.

The chain recombines TRBV12-3 or TRBV12-4 with TRBJ2-1; possible D gene TRBD2, 7 bases. CDR3 length equals 13 residues. V shed 5 bases and J shed 12 bases, with 17 bases lying between them. The CDR3 protein is CASSPLTGRGQFF. The CDR3, as DNA: TGTGCCAGCAGTCCCTTAACAGGGAGGGGGCAGTTCTTC.

This chain joins TRBV4-1 and TRBJ2-1; TRBD1 agrees at 8 bases. Germline trimming cut 3 bases from V and 9 bases from J; bases unmatched to any gene: 10. This CDR3 contains 15 residues. Germline V CDR1 and CDR2: MGHRA, YSYEKL. The CDR3 DNA is TGCGCCAGCAGCCATGCGGGGCAGGGGGCTGCTGAGCAGTTCTTC. Encoded protein: CASSHAGQGAAEQFF.

This clonotype was detected only a few times. This rearrangement joins TRBV9 to TRBJ2-7; unclear D gene. CDR1 SGDLS and CDR2 YYNGEE come from the germline V gene. V was clipped by 0 bases and J by 1 base, with 11 bases between them. The CDR3 runs 15 residues. CDR3 DNA: TGTGCCAGCAGCGTAGACGCCGGCGCATCCTACGAGCAGTACTTC. This codes for CASSVDAGASYEQYF.

The chain uses TRBV6-5 and TRBJ1-3, with D unresolved. CDR3 length: 13 residues. The V and J ends lost 3 bases and 3 bases respectively, with 6 bases between them. The germline gives CDR1 MNHEY, CDR2 SVGAGI. CDR3 nucleotides: TGTGCCAGCAGTTATCCGGATGGAAACACCATATATTTT. This gives the protein CASSYPDGNTIYF.

In this sample, this clonotype turned up a few times. The CDR3 sequence: CAISDQERQPQHF. The CDR3 DNA reads as TGTGCCATCAGTGATCAGGAGCGTCAGCCCCAGCATTTT. V and J are TRBV10-3 and TRBJ1-5; no firm D call. CDR1 and CDR2 (germline): ENHRY, SYGVKD. CDR3 length: 13 residues. Trimming pared 3 bases from V and 6 bases from J, leaving 9 bases between.

The V and J genes are TRBV5-1 and TRBJ2-3; TRBD2 matches 10 bases. Germline values: CDR1 SGHRS, CDR2 YFSETQ. This CDR3 region has 16 residues. CDR3 coding DNA: TGCGTGAGCAGCCCTACTAGCGGGGCCAGCACAGATACGCAGTATTTT. Amino acid sequence: CVSSPTSGASTDTQYF.

This clonotype occurred many times. This chain uses TRBV5-1 with TRBJ1-1, with 8 bases lining up with TRBD1. This CDR3 contains 17 residues. Germline V lookup: CDR1 SGHRS, CDR2 YFSETQ. With V trimmed by 0 bases and J by 4 bases, 11 bases remained unmatched. The CDR3 is CASSLAGTGPVFTEAFF. The CDR3 DNA reads as TGCGCCAGCAGCTTGGCTGGGACAGGACCCGTTTTCACTGAAGCTTTCTTT.

The table lists this clonotype with many counts. V gene TRBV28 combines with J gene TRBJ2-7; 10 bases match TRBD1. This CDR3 has 13 residues. Germline CDR1 is MDHEN and CDR2 is SYDVKM. The junction had 7 bases not matched to a gene; V was cut back by 7 bases and J by 7 bases. The chain's CDR3 is CASIDRGLREQYF. The CDR3 bases are TGTGCCAGCATAGACAGGGGGCTAAGGGAGCAGTACTTC.

The rearrangement joins TRBV7-9 to TRBJ1-5; tentatively, D is TRBD1 (5 bases). Germline CDR1 and CDR2: SEHNR and FQNEAQ (reference sequence). This CDR3 spans 14 amino acids. Deletions cut 8 bases from V and 4 bases from J, with 15 bases between. The CDR3 loop is CASSGGKENQPQHF. CDR3 coding DNA: TGTGCCAGCTCCGGGGGGAAGGAAAATCAGCCCCAGCATTTT.